These 11 T cell receptor beta chains share one sample of origin, sequenced in a study of siplizumab effects on memory and regulatory T cells. Only in-frame clones appear in the TCRdb table, and some are missing; sequencing was by immunoSEQ multiplex PCR. The table includes 80,000 to 95,000 clones, over 90% detected once. Material: CD8+ T cells sorted from blood. The origin of the receptors is a human donor in good health.

To note about this clone: Germline and junction disagree at one end, which may indicate a read error. V and J are TRBV28 and TRBJ2-7; no reliable D call. From germline, CDR1 is MDHEN and CDR2 SYDVKM. CDR3 length equals 14 residues. The CDR3 reads CASRSSYRPLEQHF. The DNA for the CDR3 is TGTGCCAGCAGATCGTCCTATAGGCCGCTCGAGCAGCACTTC.

This sequence joins TRBV6-5 and TRBJ1-2; TRBD1 is a possible D gene (6 bases). Trimming removed 6 bases at V and 2 bases at J, with 10 bases between. The CDR3 is made up of 13 amino acids. Germline V gives CDR1 MNHEY, CDR2 SVGAGI. The CDR3 is CASRAGANYGYTF. The CDR3 DNA is TGTGCCAGCAGGGCAGGGGCCAACTATGGCTACACCTTC.

Concerning this clone: One end of the junction is discordant with germline, which a read error may explain. The J gene is TRBJ2-7, the V gene TRBV7-6, with unresolved D. The length of the CDR3 is 14 residues. Germline CDR1 SGHVS, CDR2 FNYEAQ. The CDR3 sequence: CASSLEVNSYGQYF. The CDR3 nucleotides read TGTGCCAGCAGCTTAGAGGTCAACTCCTACGGGCAGTACTTC.

Only a few counts were recorded for this clone. This rearrangement joins TRBV30 to TRBJ1-1; unclear D gene. V lost 2 bases and J lost 2, with 6 bases in between. Germline loops: CDR1 GTSNPN, CDR2 SVGIG (reference sequence). The length of the CDR3 is 12 residues. CDR3 region: CAWSPENTEAFF. The DNA for the CDR3 is TGTGCCTGGAGTCCAGAAAACACTGAAGCTTTCTTT.

The chain is built from TRBV2 and TRBJ2-7; the match to TRBD1 covers 11 bases. This CDR3 is built from 14 residues. CDR1 SNHLY and CDR2 FYNNEI come from the germline V gene. J was trimmed by 0 bases and V by 8 bases; bases with no gene match: 3. The DNA of the CDR3 is TGTGCCAGCGGAGGGACAGGGGGCTCCTACGAGCAGTACTTC. Amino acid sequence: CASGGTGGSYEQYF.

The genes are TRBV14 and TRBJ2-1; D is uncertain. The germline V and J ends were trimmed by 3 bases and 8 bases, with 11 bases remaining between them. The CDR3 length is 13 residues. Germline CDR1 SGHDN, CDR2 FVKESK. The chain's CDR3 is CASSHLNWDEQFF. The CDR3 bases are TGTGCCAGCAGCCACCTAAATTGGGATGAGCAGTTCTTC.

The J gene is TRBJ1-1, the V gene TRBV5-8, with a tentative D call TRBD1 (5 bases). V dropped 4 bases and J dropped 4 bases, with 11 bases sitting between them. There are 13 residues in the CDR3. Looked up from germline, CDR1 is SGHTS and CDR2 is YDEGEE. CDR3 sequence: CASSGRVGTEAFF. CDR3 bases: TGTGCCAGCAGCGGCAGGGTGGGCACTGAAGCTTTCTTT. The whole variable domain, filled in from reference TRBV5-8 and TRBJ1-1, reads EAGVTQSPTHLIKTRGQQATLRCSPISGHTSVYWYQQALGLGLQFLLWYDEGEERNRGNFPPRFSGRQFPNYSSELNVNALELEDSALYLCASSGRVGTEAFFGQGTRLTVV.

The rearrangement joins TRBV5-1 to TRBJ1-1; 8 bases are shared with TRBD1. The CDR3 extends over 14 amino acids. In germline, CDR1 is SGHRS, CDR2 YFSETQ. Trimming cost V 2 bases and J 6 bases; bases outside gene matches: 6. The CDR3 region is CASSFTGGLSEAFF. Here the CDR3 DNA reads TGCGCCAGCAGCTTCACAGGGGGACTTTCTGAAGCTTTCTTT.

This clone was found once. The chain links TRBV27 to TRBJ2-3; weak D call: TRBD1 (5 bases). In germline, CDR1 is MNHEY, CDR2 SMNVEV (reference sequence). The V and J ends lost 5 bases and 0 bases respectively, with 27 bases between them. There are 20 residues in the CDR3. CDR3 in amino acids: CASSPLMGLPPPSSTDTQYF. Written as DNA, the CDR3 is TGTGCCAGCAGTCCTCTAATGGGGCTACCCCCCCCTAGTAGCACAGATACGCAGTATTTT.

V is TRBV9 and J is TRBJ2-7; TRBD2 matches 7 bases. The CDR3 is made up of 15 amino acids. Trimming at V came to 4 bases and at J to 5 bases, leaving 12 bases not matched to a gene. The germline V gene encodes CDR1 SGDLS and CDR2 YYNGEE. The CDR3 reads CASSPGSGGSHEQYF. The DNA for the CDR3 is TGTGCCAGCAGCCCGGGATCGGGCGGGAGCCACGAGCAGTACTTC.

V and J are TRBV9 and TRBJ2-1; D not certain. V lost 3 bases, J lost 2 bases, and 9 bases lay in between. Germline loops: CDR1 SGDLS, CDR2 YYNGEE. This CDR3 is built from 14 residues. CDR3 amino acids: CASSARFPYNEQFF. The CDR3 DNA follows: TGTGCCAGCAGCGCTAGGTTTCCCTACAATGAGCAGTTCTTC.